In its sample, the clone carrying this T cell receptor beta chain was seen a few times. The data were obtained in a study of cytomegalovirus exposure and HLA in healthy donors. This CDR3 has 13 amino acids. Germline CDR1 SGHRS, CDR2 YFSETQ. V was clipped by 5 bases and J by 4 bases; unmatched bases: 4. The study ran its PCR with 60 Vbeta and 13 Jbeta primers. Method: immunoSEQ multiplex PCR; TCRdb's copy keeps in-frame clones and lacks some. Altogether fewer than 200,000 clones are present, 68% being singletons, with the ten largest covering approximately 1.5%. Sequences were obtained from PBMCs. This sequence was found in a man aged 45-65 years in good health and CMV-seronegative. The chain joins TRBV5-1 to TRBJ2-3, with 7 bases aligning to TRBD1. CDR3 nucleotide sequence: TGCGCCAGCAGGTATCAGGGGGCAGATACGCAGTATTTT. This translates into CASRYQGADTQYF.